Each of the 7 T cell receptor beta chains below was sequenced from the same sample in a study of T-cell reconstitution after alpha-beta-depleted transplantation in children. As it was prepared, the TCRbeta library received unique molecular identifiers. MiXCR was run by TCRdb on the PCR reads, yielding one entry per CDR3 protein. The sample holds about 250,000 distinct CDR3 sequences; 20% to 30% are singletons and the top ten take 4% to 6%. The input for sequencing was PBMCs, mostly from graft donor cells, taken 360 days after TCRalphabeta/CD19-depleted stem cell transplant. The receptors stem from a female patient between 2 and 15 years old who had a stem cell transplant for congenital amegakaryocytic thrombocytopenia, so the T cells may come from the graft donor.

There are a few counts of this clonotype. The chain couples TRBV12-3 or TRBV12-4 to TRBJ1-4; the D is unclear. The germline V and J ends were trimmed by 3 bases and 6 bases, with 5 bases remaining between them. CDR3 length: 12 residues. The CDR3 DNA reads TGTGCCAGCAGTTTGGCAGATGAAAAACTGTTTTTT. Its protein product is CASSLADEKLFF.

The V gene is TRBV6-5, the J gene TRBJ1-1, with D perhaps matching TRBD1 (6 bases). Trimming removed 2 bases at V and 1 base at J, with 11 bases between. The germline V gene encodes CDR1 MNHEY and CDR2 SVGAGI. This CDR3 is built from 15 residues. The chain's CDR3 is CASSYGGTTNTEAFF. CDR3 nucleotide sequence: TGTGCCAGCAGTTACGGCGGGACAACGAACACTGAAGCTTTCTTT.

The DNA for the CDR3 is TGTGCCAGCAGTTTGGTAAAGGTAGCGGGAGGTCTTGAGCAGTTCTTC. Translating gives CASSLVKVAGGLEQFF. The V gene is TRBV27, the J gene TRBJ2-1; 10 bases are shared with TRBD2. This CDR3 is built from 16 residues. The germline gives CDR1 MNHEY, CDR2 SMNVEV (reference sequence). V dropped 3 bases and J dropped 9; count of bases not matched to a gene: 11.

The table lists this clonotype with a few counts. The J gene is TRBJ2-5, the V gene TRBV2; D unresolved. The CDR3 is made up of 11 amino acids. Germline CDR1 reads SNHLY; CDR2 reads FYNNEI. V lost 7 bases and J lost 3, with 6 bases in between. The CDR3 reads CASTKKETQYF. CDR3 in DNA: TGTGCCAGCACCAAGAAAGAGACCCAGTACTTC.

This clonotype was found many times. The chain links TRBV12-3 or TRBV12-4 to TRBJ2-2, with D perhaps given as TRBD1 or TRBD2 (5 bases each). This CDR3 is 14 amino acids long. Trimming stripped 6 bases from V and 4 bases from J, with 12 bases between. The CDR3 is CASSEGSGTGELFF. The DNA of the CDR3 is TGTGCCAGCAGCGAGGGGTCGGGCACCGGGGAGCTGTTTTTT.

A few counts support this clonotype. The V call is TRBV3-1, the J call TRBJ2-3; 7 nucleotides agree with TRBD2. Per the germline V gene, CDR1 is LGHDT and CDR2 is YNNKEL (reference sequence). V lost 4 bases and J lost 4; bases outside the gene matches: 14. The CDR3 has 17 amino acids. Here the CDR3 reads CASSPARMRERADTQYF. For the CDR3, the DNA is TGTGCCAGCAGCCCTGCCCGCATGCGGGAGAGGGCAGATACGCAGTATTTT.

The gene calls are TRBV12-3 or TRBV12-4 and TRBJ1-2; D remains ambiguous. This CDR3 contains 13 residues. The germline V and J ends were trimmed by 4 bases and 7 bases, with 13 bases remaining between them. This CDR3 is CASSSPGVRGYTF. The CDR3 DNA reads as TGTGCCAGCAGTTCCCCTGGGGTCCGTGGCTACACCTTC.